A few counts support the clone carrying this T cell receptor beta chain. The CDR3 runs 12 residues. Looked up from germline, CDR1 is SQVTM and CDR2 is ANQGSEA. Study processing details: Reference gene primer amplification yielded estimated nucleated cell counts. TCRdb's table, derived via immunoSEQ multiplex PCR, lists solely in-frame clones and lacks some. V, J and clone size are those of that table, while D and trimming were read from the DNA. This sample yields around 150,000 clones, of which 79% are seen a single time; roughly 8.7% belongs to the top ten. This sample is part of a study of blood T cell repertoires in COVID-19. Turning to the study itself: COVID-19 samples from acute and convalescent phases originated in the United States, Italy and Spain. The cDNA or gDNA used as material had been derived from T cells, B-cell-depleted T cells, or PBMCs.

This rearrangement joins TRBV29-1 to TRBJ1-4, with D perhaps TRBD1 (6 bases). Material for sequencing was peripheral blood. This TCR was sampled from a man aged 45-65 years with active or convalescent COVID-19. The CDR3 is CTVLTQGEKLFF. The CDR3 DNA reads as TGCACCGTACTTACACAGGGTGAAAAACTGTTTTTT.